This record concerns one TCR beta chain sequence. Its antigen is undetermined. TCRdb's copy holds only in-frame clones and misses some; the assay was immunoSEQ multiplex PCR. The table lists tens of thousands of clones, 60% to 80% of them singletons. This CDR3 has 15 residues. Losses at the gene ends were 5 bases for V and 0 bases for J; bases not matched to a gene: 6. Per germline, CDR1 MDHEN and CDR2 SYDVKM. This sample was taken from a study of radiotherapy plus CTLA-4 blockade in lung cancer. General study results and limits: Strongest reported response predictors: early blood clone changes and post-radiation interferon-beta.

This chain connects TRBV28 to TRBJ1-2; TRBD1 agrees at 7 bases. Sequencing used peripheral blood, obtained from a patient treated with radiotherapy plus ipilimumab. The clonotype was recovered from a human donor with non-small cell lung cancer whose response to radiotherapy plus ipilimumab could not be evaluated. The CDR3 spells CASSTPGQTNYGYTF. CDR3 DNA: TGTGCCAGCAGTACGCCGGGACAGACTAACTATGGCTACACCTTC.